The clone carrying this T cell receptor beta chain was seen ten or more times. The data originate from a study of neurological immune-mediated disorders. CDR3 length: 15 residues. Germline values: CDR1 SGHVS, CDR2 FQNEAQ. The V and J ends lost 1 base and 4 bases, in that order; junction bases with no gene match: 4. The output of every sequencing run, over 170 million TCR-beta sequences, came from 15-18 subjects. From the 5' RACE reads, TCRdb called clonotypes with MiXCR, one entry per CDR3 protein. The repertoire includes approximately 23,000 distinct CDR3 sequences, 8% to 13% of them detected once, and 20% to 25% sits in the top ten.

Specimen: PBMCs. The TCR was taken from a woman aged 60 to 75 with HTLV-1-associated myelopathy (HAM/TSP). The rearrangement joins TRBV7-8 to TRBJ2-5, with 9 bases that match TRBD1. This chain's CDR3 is CASSLGGQGRETQYF. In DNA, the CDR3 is TGTGCCAGCAGCTTAGGGGGACAGGGACGAGAGACCCAGTACTTC.